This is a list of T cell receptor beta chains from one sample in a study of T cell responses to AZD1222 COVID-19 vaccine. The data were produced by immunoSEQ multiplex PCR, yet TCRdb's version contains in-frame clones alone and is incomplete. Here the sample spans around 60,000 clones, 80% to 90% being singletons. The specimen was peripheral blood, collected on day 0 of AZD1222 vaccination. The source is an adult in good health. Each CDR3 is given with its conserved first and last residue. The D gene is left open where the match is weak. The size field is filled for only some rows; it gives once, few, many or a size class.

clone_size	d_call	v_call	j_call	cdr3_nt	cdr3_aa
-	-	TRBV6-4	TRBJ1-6	TGTGCCAGCAGGGTAACACCCCTCCACTTT	CASRVTPLHF
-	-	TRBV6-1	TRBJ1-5	TGTGCCAGCAGTGAAGCAGTTCCCGCGATGGGACAGCCCCAGCATTTT	CASSEAVPAMGQPQHF
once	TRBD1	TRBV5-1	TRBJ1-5	TGCGCCAGCAGCTTCACTACCGGGACAGGCGACAATCAGCCCCAGCATTTT	CASSFTTGTGDNQPQHF
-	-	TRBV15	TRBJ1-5	TGTGCCACCAGCAGAGATGGAGGGGAAGGTCAGCCCCAGCATTTT	CATSRDGGEGQPQHF
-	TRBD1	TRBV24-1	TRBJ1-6	TGTGCCACACCACCGGGACAGGGTAATTCACCCCTCCACTTT	CATPPGQGNSPLHF
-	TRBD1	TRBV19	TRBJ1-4	TGTGCCAGTAGTAGAGACAGGGTTGAAAAACTGTTTTTT	CASSRDRVEKLFF
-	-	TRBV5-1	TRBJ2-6	TGCGCCAGCAGCTTGGTCCAGAGCTCTGGGGCCAACGTCCTGACTTTC	CASSLVQSSGANVLTF
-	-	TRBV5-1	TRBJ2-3	TGCGCCAGCAGCTTGGAGGGCTCAGGCACAGATACGCAGTATTTT	CASSLEGSGTDTQYF
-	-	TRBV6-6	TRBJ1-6	TGTGCCAGCAGTTACTTATCGGCCCTCCACTTT	CASSYLSALHF
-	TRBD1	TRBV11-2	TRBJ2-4	TGTGCCAGCAGCAGGTGGGGACAGGGCGAGTCGAACATTCAGTACTTC	CASSRWGQGESNIQYF
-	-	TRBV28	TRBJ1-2	TGTGCCAGCAGTGACCCGGGTCCCGGCCCCTATGGCTACACCTTC	CASSDPGPGPYGYTF
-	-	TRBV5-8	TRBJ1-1	TGTGCCAGCAGCTTGGAAGGGGATATGAACACTGAAGCTTTCTTT	CASSLEGDMNTEAFF
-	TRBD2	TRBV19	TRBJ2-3	TGTGCCAGTAGTATAGCCGGGTTGTCTAGCGGGGGGACAGATACGCAGTATTTT	CASSIAGLSSGGTDTQYF
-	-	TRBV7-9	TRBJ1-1	TGTGCCAGCAGCCTCGCCGGTCGGTTTGAAGCTTTCTTT	CASSLAGRFEAFF
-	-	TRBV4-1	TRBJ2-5	TGCGCCAGCAGCCTTCTTCATCAAGAGACCCAGTACTTC	CASSLLHQETQYF
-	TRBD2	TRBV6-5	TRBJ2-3	TGTGCCACCCGACTAGCGGGGTTCACAGATACGCAGTATTTT	CATRLAGFTDTQYF
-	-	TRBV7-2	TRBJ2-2	TGTGCCAGCAGCCCAGGCCTGGGGGCCGGGGAGCTGTTTTTT	CASSPGLGAGELFF
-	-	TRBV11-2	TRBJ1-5	TGTGCCAGCAGCTTAGATTCGGCTATGAGCAATCAGCCCCAGCATTTT	CASSLDSAMSNQPQHF
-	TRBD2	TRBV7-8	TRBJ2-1	TGTGCCAGCAGCACAGAAGGACAGCCTACTAGCGGGGTACGCTACAATGAGCAGTTCTTC	CASSTEGQPTSGVRYNEQFF